One and the same sample provided the 30 T cell receptor beta chains below, sequenced in a study of CD8+ T cells in alopecia areata. Following extraction, RNA underwent reverse transcription to cDNA, which served as the sequencing template. Produced via immunoSEQ multiplex PCR; TCRdb's table is partial and in-frame only. The sample records fewer than 110,000 clones, roughly 53% being singletons. What was sequenced was CD4+ T cells sorted from blood. The receptors shown here come from a human donor in good health.

As concerns this clone: The same CDR3 also results from other DNA sequences found in this sample. This chain uses TRBV29-1 with TRBJ2-7; 8 bases are a match to TRBD1. With V trimmed by 4 bases and J by 4 bases, 6 bases remained unmatched. Germline CDR1 SQVTM, CDR2 ANQGSEA. CDR3 length: 13 residues. The CDR3, as DNA: TGCAGCGTTGGCGGACAGGGCGGGTACGAGCAGTACTTC. It translates to CSVGGQGGYEQYF.

The chain joins TRBV4-1 to TRBJ1-5, with D possibly being TRBD1 (6 bases). V was cut by 4 bases and J by 3 bases, with 10 bases left in between. CDR1 is MGHRA, CDR2 YSYEKL, per germline. This CDR3 is 14 amino acids long. This chain's CDR3 is CASSPRQDNQPQHF. CDR3 nucleotide sequence: TGCGCCAGCAGCCCTAGACAGGACAATCAGCCCCAGCATTTT.

The chain joins TRBV7-2 to TRBJ2-2, with D maybe TRBD2 (5 bases). Between the trimmed V and J ends, which lost 2 bases and 9 bases, there was a span of 13 bases. The CDR3 extends over 14 amino acids. Germline values: CDR1 SGHTA, CDR2 FQGNSA. CDR3: CASSLRRSQWELFF. The CDR3 DNA reads TGTGCCAGCAGCTTACGGAGGTCCCAGTGGGAGCTGTTTTTT.

This clone appeared a few times. This chain links TRBV6-5 with TRBJ2-7, with a tentative D call TRBD2 (5 bases). The CDR3 extends over 15 amino acids. Germline CDR1 MNHEY, CDR2 SVGAGI. V was shortened by 3 bases and J by 6 bases, with 18 bases between the two germline ends. CDR3 bases: TGTGCCAGCAGTTATTTGGGGAGTAAGTTTCCCGAGCAGTACTTC. Protein sequence: CASSYLGSKFPEQYF.

Only a few counts were recorded for this clone. The chain is built from TRBV7-9 and TRBJ1-6, with a tentative D call TRBD1 (6 bases). CDR1 is SEHNR, CDR2 FQNEAQ, per germline (reference sequence). CDR3 length: 16 amino acids. V shed 5 bases and J shed 9 bases, with 20 bases lying between them. The CDR3 loop reads CASSGIPGQRPSPLHF. DNA of the CDR3: TGTGCCAGCAGCGGAATCCCGGGACAAAGACCTTCACCCCTCCACTTT.

This clone was detected a few times. The genes are TRBV5-6 and TRBJ2-3; D possibly uses TRBD1 or TRBD2 (6 bases each). This CDR3 has 14 amino acids. Trimming cost V 6 bases and J 6 bases, with 17 bases left between them. Per germline, CDR1 SGHDT and CDR2 YYEEEE. The CDR3, as DNA: TGTGCCAGCAACGGCTGGGGGGCGGGGGATACGCAGTATTTT. It encodes CASNGWGAGDTQYF.

The rearrangement links TRBV19 to TRBJ2-3; D is perhaps TRBD1 or TRBD2 (6 bases each). CDR3 size: 14 residues. V shed 10 bases and J shed 2 bases, with 16 bases lying between them. CDR1 and CDR2 from the germline V gene are LNHDA and SQIVND (reference sequence). CDR3 sequence: CATGGWGHTDTQYF. Here the CDR3 DNA reads TGTGCCACCGGGGGCTGGGGGCACACAGATACGCAGTATTTT.

The rearrangement links TRBV28 to TRBJ2-5; TRBD2 matches at 12 bases. Unmatched junction bases numbered 7, after V lost 5 bases and J lost 9 bases. The CDR3 spans 14 residues. Germline V gene sequence: CDR1 MDHEN, CDR2 SYDVKM. CDR3 in amino acids: CASSPGTSGLPQYF. The CDR3 bases are TGTGCCAGCAGTCCAGGGACTAGCGGGTTGCCCCAGTACTTC.

The chain has TRBV7-9 and TRBJ1-2; D unclear. Germline V gene lookup returns CDR1 SEHNR and CDR2 FQNEAQ (reference sequence). This CDR3 is built from 14 residues. Trimming removed 1 base at V and 5 bases at J, with 11 bases between. CDR3 region: CASSLEVSGYGYTF. The CDR3 DNA reads as TGTGCCAGCAGCTTAGAGGTTTCGGGATATGGCTACACCTTC.

V gene TRBV6-5 combines with J gene TRBJ2-7, with 11 bases lining up with TRBD2. There are 16 residues in the CDR3. The V gene's germline CDR1 is MNHEY and CDR2 SVGAGI. J was trimmed by 2 bases and V by 0 bases; bases with no gene match: 3. For the CDR3, the DNA is TGTGCCAGCAGTTACTCCGGGACTAGCGGACCCTACGAGCAGTACTTC. Translation: CASSYSGTSGPYEQYF.

The V call is TRBV14, the J call TRBJ2-2; TRBD2 matches 8 bases. The CDR3 runs 16 residues. Trimming cost V 4 bases and J 3 bases; bases outside gene matches: 7. Per germline, CDR1 SGHDN and CDR2 FVKESK. The DNA for the CDR3 is TGTGCCAGCAGCCCGGGGGGGTTCGAGGACACCGGGGAGCTGTTTTTT. Translation: CASSPGGFEDTGELFF.

This clone was seen only once. The gene calls are TRBV15 and TRBJ1-1, with 9 nucleotides matching TRBD1. V was clipped by 2 bases and J by 4 bases; unmatched bases: 14. CDR1 and CDR2 (germline): LNHNV, YYDKDF (reference sequence). This CDR3 is 18 amino acids long. For the CDR3, the DNA is TGTGCCACCAGCAGACTTAACAGGGGGCGCGGTGGTCTCACTGAAGCTTTCTTT. Translating it yields CATSRLNRGRGGLTEAFF.

This clone was recorded a few times. The chain is built from TRBV2 and TRBJ2-1; D is unclear. CDR1 is SNHLY, CDR2 FYNNEI, per germline. The CDR3 totals 14 residues. V lost 7 bases to trimming and J lost 0 bases, with 10 bases between them. The CDR3 DNA reads as TGTGCCAGCACAAACCGGGCCTCCTACAATGAGCAGTTCTTC. Protein: CASTNRASYNEQFF.

This sequence joins TRBV18 and TRBJ1-2; D gene uncertain. The germline CDR1 and CDR2 sequences are KGHSH and LQKENI. Trimming took off 0 bases at V and 4 bases at J, with 15 bases between the two ends. This CDR3 is 16 amino acids long. CDR3 bases: TGTGCCAGCTCACCACCGTATACTACCAGCCCCTATGGCTACACCTTC. Its translation is CASSPPYTTSPYGYTF.

The chain joins TRBV5-1 to TRBJ1-4; D unclear. V lost 4 bases, J lost 5 bases, and 12 bases lay in between. The CDR3 has 14 residues. Germline V gene sequence: CDR1 SGHRS, CDR2 YFSETQ. CDR3 in DNA: TGCGCCAGCAGCCTCTCGGCAGAGAATGAAAAACTGTTTTTT. Its translation is CASSLSAENEKLFF.

This clone was found a few times. The V gene is TRBV4-2, the J gene TRBJ2-5; D might be TRBD1 (6 bases). The CDR3 spans 15 residues. Trimming stripped 0 bases from V and 5 bases from J, with 13 bases between. Germline V CDR1 and CDR2: LGHNA, YNFKEQ. The CDR3 sequence: CASSQDRTGTETQYF. DNA of the CDR3: TGTGCCAGCAGCCAAGATCGAACAGGGACGGAGACCCAGTACTTC.

This rearrangement joins TRBV4-3 to TRBJ1-2; a weak D match, TRBD1 (5 bases). Germline lookup yields CDR1 LGHNA and CDR2 YSLEER. The CDR3 runs to 13 residues. V gave up 1 base and J gave up 6 bases, with 9 bases separating them. For the CDR3, the DNA is TGCGCCAGCAGCCAAGTATCGGGGGATGGCTACACCTTC. This encodes CASSQVSGDGYTF.

The chain joins TRBV6-5 to TRBJ2-7; 8 nucleotides line up with TRBD1. Germline V lookup: CDR1 MNHEY, CDR2 SVGAGI. Unmatched junction bases numbered 2, after V lost 6 bases and J lost 4 bases. The CDR3 extends over 12 amino acids. The CDR3 sequence: CASSDRGYEQYF. CDR3 sequence (DNA): TGTGCCAGCAGCGACAGGGGATACGAGCAGTACTTC.

The table lists this clone with a few counts. This sequence joins TRBV5-1 and TRBJ1-1; tentative D call: TRBD1 (5 bases). V lost 2 bases, J lost 1 base, and 9 bases lay in between. CDR1 is SGHRS and CDR2 is YFSETQ in the germline V gene. This CDR3 spans 14 amino acids. CDR3 residues: CASSLWGGNTEAFF. In DNA form, the CDR3 reads TGCGCCAGCAGCTTATGGGGCGGGAACACTGAAGCTTTCTTT.

The chain carries TRBV5-1 and TRBJ2-3; D is uncertain. The CDR3 totals 14 residues. The germline gives CDR1 SGHRS, CDR2 YFSETQ. V dropped 4 bases and J dropped 0 bases, with 9 bases sitting between them. CDR3 sequence: CASSRIPSTDTQYF. The CDR3 nucleotides are TGCGCCAGCAGCAGAATACCTAGCACAGATACGCAGTATTTT.

The chain employs TRBV7-9 and TRBJ1-1; D unclear. From germline, CDR1 is SEHNR and CDR2 FQNEAQ (reference sequence). The V end was cut by 3 bases, the J end by 1 base, with 12 bases between. The length of the CDR3 is 15 residues. In DNA, the CDR3 is TGTGCCAGCAGCTTCCCGACATGGGGGAACACTGAAGCTTTCTTT. This sequence encodes CASSFPTWGNTEAFF.

The rearrangement joins TRBV4-3 to TRBJ2-7; TRBD1 is a possible D gene (5 bases). V was cut by 2 bases and J by 2 bases, with 7 bases left in between. The germline gives CDR1 LGHNA, CDR2 YSLEER. The CDR3 spans 13 residues. Here the CDR3 reads CASSQWGTYEQYF. The CDR3 DNA sequence: TGCGCCAGCAGCCAATGGGGCACCTACGAGCAGTACTTC.

The V and J genes are TRBV5-1 and TRBJ2-1; D is undetermined. CDR1 and CDR2 (germline): SGHRS, YFSETQ. V dropped 0 bases and J dropped 0 bases, with 7 bases sitting between them. CDR3 length: 15 residues. As DNA, the CDR3 is TGCGCCAGCAGCTTGGAGGATTCCTCCTACAATGAGCAGTTCTTC. This encodes CASSLEDSSYNEQFF.

The chain is built from TRBV5-1 and TRBJ1-2, with 7 bases fitting TRBD1. Unmatched junction bases numbered 10, after V lost 4 bases and J lost 4 bases. This CDR3 has 15 residues. Germline V gene data show CDR1 as SGHRS and CDR2 as YFSETQ. The CDR3 region is CASSIGQEGIYGYTF. The DNA of the CDR3 is TGCGCCAGCAGCATAGGACAGGAGGGCATCTATGGCTACACCTTC.

This clone was seen a handful of times. The genes are TRBV14 and TRBJ2-7; 10 nucleotides match TRBD1. The CDR3 is 16 residues long. V lost 3 bases, J lost 5 bases, and 10 bases stayed unmatched. Germline CDR1 reads SGHDN; CDR2 reads FVKESK. The CDR3 nucleotides read TGTGCCAGCAGCCATTTACCAGGGACAGGGGCCAACGAGCAGTACTTC. Translated, it gives CASSHLPGTGANEQYF.

The chain joins TRBV5-1 to TRBJ2-5; 15 bases line up with TRBD2. The CDR3 is 18 residues long. J was trimmed by 6 bases and V by 4 bases; bases with no gene match: 13. Germline CDR1 is SGHRS and CDR2 is YFSETQ. The CDR3 here is CASSPRTSGGAGVKTQYF. DNA for the CDR3: TGCGCCAGCAGCCCAAGGACTAGCGGGGGGGCCGGCGTAAAGACCCAGTACTTC.

The chain uses TRBV30 and TRBJ1-6, with a tentative D call TRBD1 (5 bases). The length of the CDR3 is 15 residues. Per germline, CDR1 GTSNPN and CDR2 SVGIG (reference sequence). V gave up 3 bases and J gave up 6 bases, with 15 bases separating them. The CDR3 coding sequence is TGTGCCTGGAGATCGGCGGGGGGTAGTAATTCACCCCTCCACTTT. Protein: CAWRSAGGSNSPLHF.

The genes are TRBV27 and TRBJ1-4, with 7 positions matching TRBD1. J gave up 8 bases and V 4 bases, and 10 bases lay outside the gene matches. Per the germline V gene, CDR1 is MNHEY and CDR2 is SMNVEV (reference sequence). CDR3 size: 15 residues. CDR3 residues: CASSSIDRVGEKLFF. The CDR3 DNA reads as TGTGCCAGCAGTTCCATCGACAGGGTCGGGGAAAAACTGTTTTTT.

This chain uses TRBV28 with TRBJ2-7; D is perhaps TRBD1 (5 bases). CDR3 length: 12 residues. The V and J ends lost 5 bases and 1 base respectively, with 6 bases between them. Germline values: CDR1 MDHEN, CDR2 SYDVKM. The CDR3 loop reads CASSRGSYEQYF. The CDR3 DNA reads TGTGCCAGCAGTAGGGGTTCCTACGAGCAGTACTTC.

This clone was counted between two and nine times. This chain uses TRBV29-1 with TRBJ2-7, with a tentative D call TRBD1 (6 bases). Between the trimmed V and J ends, which lost 5 bases and 2 bases, there was a span of 16 bases. The CDR3 is made up of 14 amino acids. Germline V lookup: CDR1 SQVTM, CDR2 ANQGSEA. In DNA form, the CDR3 reads TGCAGCGTTTTGGACAGCCATCCCCCCTACGAGCAGTACTTC. As protein: CSVLDSHPPYEQYF.